What follows are 15 T cell receptor beta chains derived from one specimen sequenced in a study of cytomegalovirus exposure and HLA in healthy donors. The PCR contained 60 Vbeta and 13 Jbeta primers. The method was immunoSEQ multiplex PCR; TCRdb's version includes in-frame clones alone and lacks a portion of them. The sample lists some 90,000 clones, 76% occurring once. Sequencing input: PBMCs. Receptors originate from a man aged 35-49 years in good health and CMV-seronegative.

This clone was picked up a small number of times. CDR3 loop: CASSQAPTNTGELFF. The CDR3 DNA sequence: TGCGCCAGCAGCCAAGCCCCAACGAACACCGGGGAGCTGTTTTTT. V and J are TRBV4-3 and TRBJ2-2; D remains ambiguous. This CDR3 has 15 residues. CDR1 LGHNA and CDR2 YSLEER come from the germline V gene. Trimming stripped 1 base from V and 0 bases from J, with 6 bases between.

This clone was detected a few times. The chain carries TRBV4-2 and TRBJ2-1, with TRBD2 identical over 12 bases. Trimming took 0 bases from V and 7 from J; bases not matched to a gene: 4. Per germline, CDR1 LGHNA and CDR2 YNFKEQ. This CDR3 has 16 amino acids. The CDR3 DNA sequence: TGTGCCAGCAGCCAAGATCCTAGCGGGGGGGGGAATGAGCAGTTCTTC. Encoded protein: CASSQDPSGGGNEQFF.

As concerns this clone: An end of the junction differs from the germline gene, which may be a read error. This rearrangement joins TRBV4-1 to TRBJ1-4; 8 nucleotides line up with TRBD1. There are 16 residues in the CDR3. The germline V gene encodes CDR1 MGHRA and CDR2 YSYEKL. The CDR3 bases are TGCGCCAGCAGACAAGTCAGGGGGCGAGGTAATGAAAAACTGTTTTTT. Residues: CASRQVRGRGNEKLFF.

The gene calls are TRBV28 and TRBJ1-2; 8 nucleotides agree with TRBD1. CDR3 length equals 16 residues. Germline V CDR1 and CDR2: MDHEN, SYDVKM. With V trimmed by 2 bases and J by 5 bases, 10 bases remained unmatched. This chain's CDR3 is CASSLVARTGRYGYTF. CDR3 DNA: TGTGCCAGCAGTTTAGTGGCGCGGACAGGGAGGTATGGCTACACCTTC.

The chain employs TRBV6-1 and TRBJ1-5, with 8 bases identical to TRBD1. This CDR3 region has 13 residues. From germline, CDR1 is MNHNS and CDR2 SASEGT. Losses at the gene ends were 7 bases for V and 7 bases for J; bases not matched to a gene: 6. For the CDR3, the DNA is TGTGCCAGCATGGTGCAGGGGGCCCAGCCCCAGCATTTT. Translation gives CASMVQGAQPQHF.

The genes are TRBV6-1 and TRBJ2-1; D is ambiguous. This CDR3 contains 15 residues. V gave up 2 bases and J gave up 0 bases, with 8 bases separating them. Per the germline V gene, CDR1 is MNHNS and CDR2 is SASEGT. This chain's CDR3 is CASSEMSSSYNEQFF. CDR3 DNA sequence: TGTGCCAGCAGTGAAATGAGTAGCTCCTACAATGAGCAGTTCTTC.

This sequence joins TRBV5-1 and TRBJ2-5; 7 positions agree with TRBD2. Trimming at V came to 5 bases and at J to 3 bases, leaving 10 bases not matched to a gene. From germline, CDR1 is SGHRS and CDR2 YFSETQ. This CDR3 is 15 amino acids long. CDR3 loop: CASSYRTRGEETQYF. The DNA for the CDR3 is TGCGCCAGCAGTTACCGGACTCGGGGGGAAGAGACCCAGTACTTC.

This clone has only one observation. The gene calls are TRBV10-3 and TRBJ2-2, with 8 bases matching TRBD2. V trimming: 0 bases; J trimming: 5 bases; junction bases outside the gene matches: 11. Germline V gives CDR1 ENHRY, CDR2 SYGVKD. CDR3 size: 18 residues. As DNA, the CDR3 is TGTGCCATCAGTGAGTCCCAGGACCCTCCGGGGGGGACCGGGGAGCTGTTTTTT. Its translation: CAISESQDPPGGTGELFF.

V and J are TRBV7-2 and TRBJ1-5; TRBD1 agrees at 9 bases. Germline V gene sequence: CDR1 SGHTA, CDR2 FQGNSA. This CDR3 region has 15 residues. Trimming removed 1 base from V and 4 bases from J; junction bases left unmatched: 2. In nucleotides, the CDR3 is TGTGCCAGCAGCTTAGGGGACAGGGCGAATCAGCCCCAGCATTTT. Protein sequence: CASSLGDRANQPQHF.

This clone appeared a few times. The J gene is TRBJ2-7, the V gene TRBV18; TRBD1 aligns across 7 bases. Trimming cost V 1 base and J 3 bases; bases outside gene matches: 3. The germline V gene has CDR1 KGHSH and CDR2 LQKENI. The CDR3 totals 14 residues. CDR3 nucleotide sequence: TGTGCCAGCTCACCACAGGGACAGCGCTACGAGCAGTACTTC. Translated, it gives CASSPQGQRYEQYF.

V gene TRBV4-1 combines with J gene TRBJ2-3; D is possibly TRBD1 (5 bases). Germline V gene sequence: CDR1 MGHRA, CDR2 YSYEKL. V lost 0 bases and J 5 bases, leaving 12 bases between the germline ends. The CDR3 is 15 amino acids. CDR3 coding DNA: TGCGCCAGCAGCCAAGATAGGCAGGGCATAGATACGCAGTATTTT. This sequence encodes CASSQDRQGIDTQYF.

This chain joins TRBV9 and TRBJ1-2; D not certain. Germline CDR1 SGDLS, CDR2 YYNGEE. Trimming stripped 4 bases from V and 6 bases from J, with 13 bases between. The CDR3 is 13 amino acids. CDR3 sequence: CASSPRSFDGYTF. The DNA for the CDR3 is TGTGCCAGCAGCCCCCGGAGCTTTGATGGCTACACCTTC.

This chain connects TRBV2 to TRBJ1-5; no clear D. The length of the CDR3 is 16 residues. Germline CDR1 and CDR2: SNHLY and FYNNEI. The ends were cut back, 4 bases at V and 0 bases at J, with 13 bases in the middle. The CDR3 DNA reads as TGTGCCAGCAGTGCTCGGTCACCTTATAGCAATCAGCCCCAGCATTTT. This translates into CASSARSPYSNQPQHF.

The chain is built from TRBV7-2 and TRBJ2-1; TRBD2 matches at 12 bases. With 3 bases clipped from V and 0 bases from J, the junction kept 3 bases outside the gene matches. This CDR3 has 17 amino acids. The germline V gene encodes CDR1 SGHTA and CDR2 FQGNSA. CDR3 in DNA: TGTGCCAGCAGCTTCGGACTAGCGGGAAACTCCTACAATGAGCAGTTCTTC. As protein: CASSFGLAGNSYNEQFF.

This chain links TRBV2 with TRBJ1-1; possible D gene TRBD1, 5 bases. The V end lost 7 bases, the J end lost 1 base, and 22 bases lay between the germline ends. This CDR3 spans 17 amino acids. Germline CDR1 SNHLY, CDR2 FYNNEI. In DNA, the CDR3 is TGTGCCAGCACCGCTCCGGCAGGGCGCGGGGGGAACACTGAAGCTTTCTTT. Its protein product is CASTAPAGRGGNTEAFF.